The source of this T cell receptor (beta chain) is a study of Graves' ophthalmopathy and Graves' hyperthyroidism. The authors amplified TCR beta CDR3 regions from RNA transcripts. Investigators did first-round RT-PCR with HTBI primers, then second-round multiplex PCR. TCRdb re-called the multiplex PCR reads with MiXCR, one entry per CDR3 protein. The table lists approximately 640,000 distinct CDR3 sequences, approximately 39% of them singletons. The sequenced sample was peripheral blood. This clonotype was sampled from an adult man with Graves' ophthalmopathy.

CDR3 DNA sequence: TGTGCCAGCAGCCAAGATTTTAGCGGGGGATCCTACGAGCAGTACTTC. Translated, it gives CASSQDFSGGSYEQYF. The chain links TRBV7-9 to TRBJ2-7; 9 nucleotides match TRBD2. Germline V lookup: CDR1 SEHNR, CDR2 FQNEAQ (reference sequence). CDR3 size: 16 residues. V lost 5 bases and J lost 1; bases outside the gene matches: 9.